The clone carrying this T cell receptor (beta chain) was recorded at least ten times. The antigen is undetermined. Each sample yielded at least 5.5 micrograms of PBMC total RNA. For the second PCR, which ran for roughly 6 to 11 cycles, a sample-barcoded 5' primer and a J-beta primer mix were used. TCRdb independently ran MiXCR on the 5' RACE reads; one entry per CDR3 protein. The sample has hundreds of thousands of distinct CDR3 sequences; approximately 40% are singletons. The sample is drawn from a study of blood T cells in healthy people across ages. Study results and limitations: Without sorted subsets, naive and antigen-experienced compartments could not be conclusively compared. Whereas aged donors had fewer naive CD4+ cells, long-lived donors had more of them and higher diversity.

The CDR3 sequence is 17 residues long. The V and J ends lost 4 bases and 4 bases, in that order; junction bases with no gene match: 13. Germline V lookup: CDR1 MNHEY, CDR2 SMNVEV (reference sequence). The sample was blood. The source is an elderly man in good health. The rearrangement joins TRBV27 to TRBJ1-2; 9 bases are a match to TRBD1. CDR3 amino acids: CASSSHLTGGDLYGYTF. The CDR3 DNA is TGTGCCAGCAGTTCGCACCTAACAGGGGGCGACCTCTATGGCTACACCTTC.